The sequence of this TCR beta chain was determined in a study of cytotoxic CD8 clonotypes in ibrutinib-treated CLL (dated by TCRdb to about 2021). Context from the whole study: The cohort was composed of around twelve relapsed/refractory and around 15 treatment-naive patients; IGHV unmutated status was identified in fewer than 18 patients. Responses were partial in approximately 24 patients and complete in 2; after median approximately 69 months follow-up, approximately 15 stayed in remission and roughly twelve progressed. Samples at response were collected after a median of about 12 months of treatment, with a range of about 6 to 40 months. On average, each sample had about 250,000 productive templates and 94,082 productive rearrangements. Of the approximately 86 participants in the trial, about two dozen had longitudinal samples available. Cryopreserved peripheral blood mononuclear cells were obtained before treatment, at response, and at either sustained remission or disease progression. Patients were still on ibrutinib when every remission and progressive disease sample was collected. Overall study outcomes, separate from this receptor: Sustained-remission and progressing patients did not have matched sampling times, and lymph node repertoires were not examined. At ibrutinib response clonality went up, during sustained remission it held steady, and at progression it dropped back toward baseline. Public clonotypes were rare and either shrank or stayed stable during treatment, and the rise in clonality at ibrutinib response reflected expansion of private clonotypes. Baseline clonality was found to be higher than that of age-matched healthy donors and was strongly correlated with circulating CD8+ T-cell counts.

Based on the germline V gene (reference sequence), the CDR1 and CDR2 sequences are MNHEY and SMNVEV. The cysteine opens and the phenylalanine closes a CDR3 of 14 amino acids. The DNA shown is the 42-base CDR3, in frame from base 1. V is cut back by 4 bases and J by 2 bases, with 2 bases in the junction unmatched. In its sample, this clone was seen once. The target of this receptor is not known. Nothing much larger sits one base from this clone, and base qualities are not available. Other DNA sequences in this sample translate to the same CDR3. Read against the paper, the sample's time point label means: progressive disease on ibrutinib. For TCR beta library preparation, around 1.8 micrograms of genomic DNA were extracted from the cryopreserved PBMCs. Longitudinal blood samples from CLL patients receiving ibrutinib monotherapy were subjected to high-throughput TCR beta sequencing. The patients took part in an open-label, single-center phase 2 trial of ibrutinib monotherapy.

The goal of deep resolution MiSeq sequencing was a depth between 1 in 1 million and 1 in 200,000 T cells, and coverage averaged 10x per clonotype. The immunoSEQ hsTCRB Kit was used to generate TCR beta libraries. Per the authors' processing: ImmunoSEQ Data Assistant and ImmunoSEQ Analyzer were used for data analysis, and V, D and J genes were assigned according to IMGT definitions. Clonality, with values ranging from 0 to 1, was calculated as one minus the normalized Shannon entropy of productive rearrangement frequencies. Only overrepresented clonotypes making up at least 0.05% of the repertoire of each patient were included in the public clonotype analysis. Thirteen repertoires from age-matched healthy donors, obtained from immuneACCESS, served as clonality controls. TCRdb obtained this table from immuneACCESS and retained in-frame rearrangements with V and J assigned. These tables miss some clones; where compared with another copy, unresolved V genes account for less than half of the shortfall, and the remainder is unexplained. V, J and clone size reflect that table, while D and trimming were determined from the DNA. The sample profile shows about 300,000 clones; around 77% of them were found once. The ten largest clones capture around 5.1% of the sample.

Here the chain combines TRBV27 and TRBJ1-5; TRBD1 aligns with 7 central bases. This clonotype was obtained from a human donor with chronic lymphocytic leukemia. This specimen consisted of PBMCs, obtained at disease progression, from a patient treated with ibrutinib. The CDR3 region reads CASSYRGGNQPQHF. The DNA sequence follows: TGTGCCAGCAGTTACAGGGGAGGCAATCAGCCCCAGCATTTT.